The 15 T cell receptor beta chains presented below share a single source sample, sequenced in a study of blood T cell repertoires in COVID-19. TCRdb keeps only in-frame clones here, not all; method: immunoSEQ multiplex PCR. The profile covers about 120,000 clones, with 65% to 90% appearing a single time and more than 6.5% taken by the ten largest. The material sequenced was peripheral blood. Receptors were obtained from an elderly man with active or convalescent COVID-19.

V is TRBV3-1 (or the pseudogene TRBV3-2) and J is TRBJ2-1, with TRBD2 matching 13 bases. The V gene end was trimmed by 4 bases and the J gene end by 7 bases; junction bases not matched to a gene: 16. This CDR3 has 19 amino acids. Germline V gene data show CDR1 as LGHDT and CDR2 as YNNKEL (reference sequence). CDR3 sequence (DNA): TGTGCCAGCAGCCTACCCAGAGGGCAACCGGGACTAGCGGGAAATGAGCAGTTCTTC. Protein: CASSLPRGQPGLAGNEQFF.

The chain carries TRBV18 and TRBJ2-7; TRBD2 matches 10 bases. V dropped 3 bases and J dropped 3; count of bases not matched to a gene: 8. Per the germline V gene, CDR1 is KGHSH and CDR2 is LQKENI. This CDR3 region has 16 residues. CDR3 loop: CASSPPLQRGGYEQYF. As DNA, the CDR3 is TGTGCCAGCTCACCCCCCCTTCAGCGGGGGGGCTACGAGCAGTACTTC.

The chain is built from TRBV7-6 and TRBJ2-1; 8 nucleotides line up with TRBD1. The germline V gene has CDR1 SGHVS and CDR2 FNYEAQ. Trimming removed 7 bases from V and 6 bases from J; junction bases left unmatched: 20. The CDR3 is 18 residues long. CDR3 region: CASIPWGRRGQGTNEQFF. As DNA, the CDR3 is TGTGCCAGCATTCCGTGGGGGCGTCGCGGACAGGGTACCAATGAGCAGTTCTTC.

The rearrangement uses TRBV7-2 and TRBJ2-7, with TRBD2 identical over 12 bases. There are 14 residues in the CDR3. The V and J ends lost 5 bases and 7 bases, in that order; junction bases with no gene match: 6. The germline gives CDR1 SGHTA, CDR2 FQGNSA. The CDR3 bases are TGTGCCAGCAGCATTCTAGCGGGGGGGCTTGAGCAGTACTTC. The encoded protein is CASSILAGGLEQYF.

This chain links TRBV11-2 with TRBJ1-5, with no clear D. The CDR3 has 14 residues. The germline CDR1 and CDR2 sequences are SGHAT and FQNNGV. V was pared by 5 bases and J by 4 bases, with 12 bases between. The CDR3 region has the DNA TGTGCCAGCAGCCCTACCCATTTAAATCAGCCCCAGCATTTT. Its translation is CASSPTHLNQPQHF. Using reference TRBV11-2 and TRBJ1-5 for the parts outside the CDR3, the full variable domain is EAGVAQSPRYKIIEKRQSVAFWCNPISGHATLYWYQQILGQGPKLLIQFQNNGVVDDSQLPKDRFSAERLKGVDSTLKIQPAKLEDSAVYLCASSPTHLNQPQHFGDGTRLSIL.

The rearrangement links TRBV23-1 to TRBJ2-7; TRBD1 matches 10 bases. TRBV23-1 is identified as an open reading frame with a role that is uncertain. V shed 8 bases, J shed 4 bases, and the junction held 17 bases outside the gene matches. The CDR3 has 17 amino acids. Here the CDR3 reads CASWTGQGSLFGYEQYF. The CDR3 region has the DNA TGCGCCAGCTGGACGGGACAGGGGAGTCTCTTTGGGTACGAGCAGTACTTC.

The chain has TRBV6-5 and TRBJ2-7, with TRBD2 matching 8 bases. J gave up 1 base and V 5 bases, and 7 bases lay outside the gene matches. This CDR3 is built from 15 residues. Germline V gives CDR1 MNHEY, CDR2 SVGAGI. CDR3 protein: CASSLLAGESYEQYF. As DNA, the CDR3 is TGTGCCAGCAGTCTGCTAGCGGGCGAATCCTACGAGCAGTACTTC.

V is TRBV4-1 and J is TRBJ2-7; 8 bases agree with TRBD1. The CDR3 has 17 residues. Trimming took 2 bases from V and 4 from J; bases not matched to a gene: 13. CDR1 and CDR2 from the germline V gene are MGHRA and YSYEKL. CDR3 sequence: CASSQNQDRDWSYEQYF. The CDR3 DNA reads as TGCGCCAGCAGCCAAAACCAGGACAGGGATTGGAGTTACGAGCAGTACTTC.

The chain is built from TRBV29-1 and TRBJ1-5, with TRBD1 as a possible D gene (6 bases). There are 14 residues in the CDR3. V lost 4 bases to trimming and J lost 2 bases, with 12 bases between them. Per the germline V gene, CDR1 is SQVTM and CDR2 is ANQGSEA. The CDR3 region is CSVGGGIGNQPQHF. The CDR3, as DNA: TGCAGCGTTGGAGGGGGAATAGGCAATCAGCCCCAGCATTTT. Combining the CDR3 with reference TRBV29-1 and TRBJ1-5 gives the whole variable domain SAVISQKPSRDICQRGTSLTIQCQVDSQVTMMFWYRQQPGQSLTLIATANQGSEATYESGFVIDKFPISRPNLTFSTLTVSNMSPEDSSIYLCSVGGGIGNQPQHFGDGTRLSIL.

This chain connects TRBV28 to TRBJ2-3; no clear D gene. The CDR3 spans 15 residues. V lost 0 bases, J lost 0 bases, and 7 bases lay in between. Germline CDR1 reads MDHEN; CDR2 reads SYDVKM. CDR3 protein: CASSLWAGSTDTQYF. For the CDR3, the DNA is TGTGCCAGCAGTTTATGGGCAGGTAGCACAGATACGCAGTATTTT.

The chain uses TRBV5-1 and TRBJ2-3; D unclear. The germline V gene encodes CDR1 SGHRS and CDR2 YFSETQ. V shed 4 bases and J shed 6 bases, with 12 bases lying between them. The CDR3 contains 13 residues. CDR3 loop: CASSGELRDTQYF. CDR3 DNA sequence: TGCGCCAGCAGCGGTGAATTGCGGGATACGCAGTATTTT.

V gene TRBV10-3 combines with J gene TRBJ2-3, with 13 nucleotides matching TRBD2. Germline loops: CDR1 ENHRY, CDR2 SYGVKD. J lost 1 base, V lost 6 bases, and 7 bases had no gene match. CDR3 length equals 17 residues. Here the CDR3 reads CAIRGTSGDWGTDTQYF. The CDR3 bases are TGTGCCATCAGGGGGACTAGCGGGGATTGGGGCACAGATACGCAGTATTTT.

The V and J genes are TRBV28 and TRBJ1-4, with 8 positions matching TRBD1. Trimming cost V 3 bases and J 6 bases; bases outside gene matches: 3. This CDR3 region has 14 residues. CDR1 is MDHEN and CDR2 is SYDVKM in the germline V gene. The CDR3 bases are TGTGCCAGCAGTTTCGGGGACAGGCATGAAAAACTGTTTTTT. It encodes CASSFGDRHEKLFF.

This CDR3 reads CASSRRQGDYEQYF. CDR3 nucleotide sequence: TGTGCCAGTAGTCGACGACAGGGGGACTACGAGCAGTACTTC. V and J are TRBV19 and TRBJ2-7; 9 bases are shared with TRBD1. J was trimmed by 3 bases and V by 5 bases; bases with no gene match: 5. The CDR3 has 14 amino acids. Germline V gives CDR1 LNHDA, CDR2 SQIVND (reference sequence).

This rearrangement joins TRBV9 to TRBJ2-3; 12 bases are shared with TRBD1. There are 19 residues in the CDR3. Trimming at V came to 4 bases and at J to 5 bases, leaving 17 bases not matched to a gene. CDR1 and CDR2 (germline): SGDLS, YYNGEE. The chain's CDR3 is CASSPNLRGDRGRIDTQYF. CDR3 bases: TGTGCCAGCAGCCCTAACCTGAGGGGGGACAGGGGGCGGATAGATACGCAGTATTTT. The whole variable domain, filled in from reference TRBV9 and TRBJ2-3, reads DSGVTQTPKHLITATGQRVTLRCSPRSGDLSVYWYQQSLDQGLQFLIQYYNGEERAKGNILERFSAQQFPDLHSELNLSSLELGDSALYFCASSPNLRGDRGRIDTQYFGPGTRLTVL.